This T cell receptor beta chain was obtained from a study of response to subunit inactivated influenza vaccine. Study observations and caveats: It was suggested by the authors that few new T cells are recruited by each seasonal influenza vaccination.

Only a few counts were recorded for this clonotype. Its antigen is not known. The V gene lost 7 bases and the J gene lost 8 bases, with 17 bases spanning the gap. The CDR3 consists of 13 residues. Germline CDR1 is MDHEN and CDR2 is SYDVKM. MiXCR, run by TCRdb on the RT-PCR reads, gives a single entry per CDR3 protein. Of some 540,000 distinct CDR3 sequences listed, around a quarter were seen once; the top ten hold about 3%. Another study also made use of these data, one on T cells expressing NK-cell markers. That source notes: Production of TCR beta cDNA relied on 5'RACE template switching with UMIs. The same clonotypes also predominated in the CD3+CD56-NKG2C+ fraction of several donors.

Material: CD4+ T cells sorted from PBMCs, obtained approximately 13 days after vaccination. This chain connects TRBV28 to TRBJ1-1, with D possibly TRBD1 on 5 matching bases. The source is a man over 45 who received an inactivated influenza vaccine. CDR3 in amino acids: CASNYAIGAEAFF. Here the CDR3 DNA reads TGTGCCAGCAACTACGCCATTGGGGCAGAAGCTTTCTTT.